The rows below give T cell receptor beta chains drawn from one sample of a study of OX40 agonist ivuxolimab in advanced cancers. Clones were sequenced by immunoSEQ multiplex PCR, and TCRdb holds only the in-frame ones, with some missing. The sample carries 65,000 to 95,000 clones, about 82% recorded once. The specimen was CD4+ or CD8+ T cells sorted from blood, collected in a trial of the OX40 agonist ivuxolimab. Every receptor here comes from an adult with an advanced solid tumor such as melanoma, head and neck, liver or kidney cancer. CDR3s include the opening cysteine and the closing phenylalanine or tryptophan. The order of the fields is clone size, J gene, CDR3 length, V gene, CDR3 protein. Clone size is stated in some rows and not others, as once, few, many or a class when expanded.

once	TRBJ2-1	17	TRBV19	CASSMGSGRVSYNEQFF
-	TRBJ1-1	12	TRBV7-2	CASIFREGKAFF
-	TRBJ1-1	17	TRBV18	CASSPLVTGAANTEAFF
-	TRBJ1-5	14	TRBV7-2	CASSLGQGRGSQHF
-	TRBJ2-5	14	TRBV6-5	CASSYRQGIKTQYF
-	TRBJ1-6	15	TRBV27	CASSPEQGANSPLHF
few	TRBJ1-4	14	TRBV27	CASRNLGTNEKLFF
-	TRBJ2-1	17	TRBV10-2	CASSVPRQGLSYNEQFF
-	TRBJ1-2	16	TRBV4-1	CASSQLPGKGPGGYTF
-	TRBJ1-3	15	TRBV7-2	CASSLSGGSGNTIYF
-	TRBJ2-2	13	TRBV5-4	CASSLETAGELFF
-	TRBJ2-1	18	TRBV7-2	CASSVTTTGTYSYNEQFF
few	TRBJ1-1	15	TRBV5-8	CASSLGRVQNTEAFF
-	TRBJ1-2	14	TRBV30	CAWSVVSGWIGYTF
-	TRBJ1-2	13	TRBV25-1	CASSDRVDYGYTF
-	TRBJ1-6	13	TRBV6-1	CASGDRGGSPLHF
-	TRBJ1-2	13	TRBV6-1	CASSERRDLGYTF
-	TRBJ1-2	14	TRBV5-1	CASSLGTGNYGYTF
-	TRBJ2-7	13	TRBV14	CASRRDGVHEQYF
-	TRBJ2-7	15	TRBV6-6	CASSYLPGQGNEQYF
-	TRBJ1-1	15	TRBV6-5	CASSYGGQGHGGAFF
-	TRBJ1-1	14	TRBV6-5	CASSFPDLNTEAFF
-	TRBJ1-1	14	TRBV19	CASSLRRMNTEAFF
-	TRBJ1-2	14	TRBV5-1	CASSSSTGGRGYTF
-	TRBJ2-2	14	TRBV5-6	CASSLGRNTGELFF
few	TRBJ1-2	13	TRBV5-1	CASSLQGIYGYTF
-	TRBJ1-2	12	TRBV7-3	CASSSEGVGYTF
once	TRBJ2-2	16	TRBV7-6	CASSLTAGVSTGELFF
-	TRBJ2-7	14	TRBV29-1	CSVLWGAGGAEQYF
-	TRBJ1-5	14	TRBV19	CASSSRSGVGAQHF
-	TRBJ1-1	14	TRBV19	CASSPMHGDTEAFF
-	TRBJ2-2	12	TRBV7-2	CASSSQSGELFF
-	TRBJ1-6	15	TRBV6-5	CASSYSRAGNSPLHF
-	TRBJ2-7	14	TRBV5-4	CASSYREKPYEQYF
-	TRBJ1-2	14	TRBV9	CASSVGDRGDRKTF
-	TRBJ2-1	13	TRBV7-9	CASSPWTGNEQFF
-	TRBJ2-3	12	TRBV29-1	CVAGGGPDTQYF
once	TRBJ2-3	16	TRBV4-2	CASSQDGDRGADTQYF
-	TRBJ1-5	15	TRBV6-1	CASSEGQFSNQPQHF
-	TRBJ1-1	15	TRBV11-3	CASSPRQGANTEAFF
once	TRBJ1-5	12	TRBV6-5	CASSPAAQPQHF
-	TRBJ1-5	13	TRBV6-1	CASSEAPVRPQHF
once	TRBJ2-2	15	TRBV5-1	CASSLDGGNTGELFF
-	TRBJ2-3	14	TRBV4-3	CASSQDRRGDTQYF
-	TRBJ2-3	16	TRBV7-8	CASSLASGGSTDTQYF
-	TRBJ1-5	16	TRBV4-1	CASSPRGGLSNQPQHF
-	TRBJ1-2	16	TRBV6-5	CASSYSMQGPSLGYTF
-	TRBJ1-1	14	TRBV12-5	CASGPRGGNTEAFF